Presented here are 14 T cell receptor beta chains from one specimen sequenced in a study of early T cells in non-severe SARS-CoV-2 infection. MiXCR was run by TCRdb on the 5' RACE reads, yielding one entry per CDR3 protein. The repertoire holds some 120,000 distinct CDR3 sequences, with under 15% as singletons. Sequencing used whole blood. Every receptor here comes from an adult who was a healthcare worker with PCR-confirmed SARS-CoV-2 infection or an uninfected control (not recorded which).

This clonotype has only a few counts. V and J are TRBV4-1 and TRBJ2-3; TRBD2 matches 8 bases. The germline V gene encodes CDR1 MGHRA and CDR2 YSYEKL. V lost 0 bases, J lost 14 bases, and 4 bases stayed unmatched. The CDR3 consists of 12 residues. The CDR3 sequence: CASSQDLGTRYF. The CDR3, as DNA: TGCGCCAGCAGCCAAGATCTTGGGACTAGGTATTTT.

CDR3: CAWSVSATLETQYF. The CDR3 nucleotides read TGTGCCTGGAGTGTGAGTGCGACGTTAGAGACCCAGTACTTC. V gene TRBV30 combines with J gene TRBJ2-5; D is unresolved. The CDR3 extends over 14 amino acids. The germline V gene has CDR1 GTSNPN and CDR2 SVGIG (reference sequence). The V and J ends lost 0 bases and 4 bases respectively, with 12 bases between them.

The gene calls are TRBV21-1 and TRBJ2-7; TRBD2, as called in the table, went unchecked against the DNA. TRBV21-1 is given as a pseudogene. The CDR3 has 14 residues. In nucleotides, the CDR3 is TGTGCCAGCAGGCTGGGACTAGCGGCCTACGAGCAGTACTTC. It translates to CASRLGLAAYEQYF.

This clonotype was seen more than once but under ten times. The chain has TRBV20-1 and TRBJ2-3; tentatively, D is TRBD1 or TRBD2 (6 bases each). Trimming removed 5 bases from V and 5 bases from J, with 17 bases in between. Germline-derived CDR1 and CDR2 are DFQATT and SNEGSKA (reference sequence). CDR3 length: 14 amino acids. CDR3 in DNA: TGCAGTGCTCAGAGGGGGGCCAAAATAGATACGCAGTATTTT. This sequence encodes CSAQRGAKIDTQYF.

The chain has TRBV3-1 and TRBJ2-4; perhaps D is TRBD1 or TRBD2 (5 bases each). The V gene lost 0 bases and the J gene lost 1 base, with 7 bases spanning the gap. The germline CDR1 and CDR2 sequences are LGHDT and YNNKEL (reference sequence). The length of the CDR3 is 15 residues. CDR3 loop: CASSQEGTAKNIQYF. Here the CDR3 DNA reads TGTGCCAGCAGCCAAGAAGGGACCGCCAAAAACATTCAGTACTTC.

This clonotype was seen repeatedly, ten times or more. The rearrangement joins TRBV7-9 to TRBJ1-6, with unresolved D. The CDR3 has 14 amino acids. Per germline, CDR1 SEHNR and CDR2 FQNEAQ (reference sequence). Trimming pared 3 bases from V and 8 bases from J, leaving 11 bases between. This CDR3 reads CASSLGEIDSPLHF. As DNA, the CDR3 is TGTGCCAGCAGCTTGGGAGAGATAGATTCACCCCTCCACTTT. The whole variable domain, filled in from reference TRBV7-9 and TRBJ1-6, reads DTGVSQNPRHKITKRGQNVTFRCDPISEHNRLYWYRQTLGQGPEFLTYFQNEAQLEKSRLLSDRFSAERPKGSFSTLEIQRTEQGDSAMYLCASSLGEIDSPLHFGNGTRLTVT.

This clonotype was seen a few times. The chain has TRBV20-1 and TRBJ2-7; a possible D gene is TRBD1 (6 bases). The CDR3 contains 11 residues. Germline V CDR1 and CDR2: DFQATT, SNEGSKA (reference sequence). V lost 5 bases and J lost 3, with 8 bases in between. The DNA of the CDR3 is TGCAGTGCTTGGACAGACTACGAGCAGTACTTC. Translation gives CSAWTDYEQYF.

This clonotype was counted between two and nine times. The genes are TRBV6-6 and TRBJ2-5, with 8 bases identical to TRBD2. The CDR3 has 14 residues. The V and J ends lost 2 bases and 5 bases, in that order; junction bases with no gene match: 4. Germline CDR1 and CDR2: MNHNY and SVGAGI (reference sequence). The CDR3 region is CASSYRGGWETQYF. The CDR3 nucleotides read TGTGCCAGCAGTTACCGCGGGGGGTGGGAGACCCAGTACTTC.

The chain employs TRBV5-1 and TRBJ2-7; no reliable D call. The CDR3 is made up of 14 amino acids. V lost 6 bases, J lost 6 bases, and 19 bases lay in between. Looked up from germline, CDR1 is SGHRS and CDR2 is YFSETQ. The DNA of the CDR3 is TGCGCCAGCAAGGCCACGGTATCCCTGGGCGAGCAGTACTTC. The encoded protein is CASKATVSLGEQYF.

This chain joins TRBV20-1 and TRBJ2-3; 7 positions match TRBD2. Germline-derived CDR1 and CDR2 are DFQATT and SNEGSKA (reference sequence). Trimming took 5 bases from V and 6 from J; bases not matched to a gene: 8. The CDR3 is 13 amino acids. The chain's CDR3 is CSAFPGGADTQYF. DNA for the CDR3: TGCAGTGCTTTCCCGGGAGGCGCGGATACGCAGTATTTT.

This clonotype was found a few times. The chain couples TRBV12-3 or TRBV12-4 to TRBJ1-5; D might be TRBD1 (5 bases). Trimming took off 8 bases at V and 5 bases at J, with 16 bases between the two ends. CDR3 size: 14 residues. The CDR3 DNA follows: TGTGCCAGCGCCTCCGTGGGGGTTCATCAGCCCCAGCATTTT. Its protein product is CASASVGVHQPQHF.

In its sample, this clonotype was seen many times. CDR3 in amino acids: CASSFVENEKLFF. DNA of the CDR3: TGTGCCAGCAGTTTCGTCGAAAATGAAAAACTGTTTTTT. The J gene is TRBJ1-4, the V gene TRBV12-3 or TRBV12-4, with D uncertain. V dropped 3 bases and J dropped 5 bases, with 7 bases sitting between them. This CDR3 has 13 amino acids.

In its sample, this clonotype was seen a few times. The CDR3, as DNA: TGTGCCAGTAGTATAGGGTGGGGGCGACGAGTCAAAGATACGCAGTATTTT. Its translation is CASSIGWGRRVKDTQYF. V gene TRBV19 combines with J gene TRBJ2-3; a possible D gene is TRBD1 (6 bases). The CDR3 is 17 amino acids. Germline lookup yields CDR1 LNHDA and CDR2 SQIVND (reference sequence). The V end was cut by 1 base, the J end by 5 bases, with 19 bases between.

In its sample, this clonotype was seen a few times. The rearrangement joins TRBV4-1 to TRBJ2-5, with 14 positions matching TRBD2. The CDR3 runs to 18 residues. CDR1 and CDR2 from the germline V gene are MGHRA and YSYEKL. Unmatched junction bases numbered 4, after V lost 1 base and J lost 0 bases. The CDR3 is CASSQGTSGGPYQETQYF. The CDR3 DNA follows: TGCGCCAGCAGCCAAGGGACTAGCGGGGGGCCGTACCAAGAGACCCAGTACTTC.